The clone carrying this TCR beta chain occurred once. Original processing methods: Nucleated cell counts were estimated from reference gene primer amplification. Sequencing was performed with immunoSEQ multiplex PCR; in TCRdb, only in-frame clones are kept and a portion is missing. V, J and clone size derive from that table, while D and trimming were established from the DNA sequence. The table records under 250,000 clones, approximately 84% of them present only once. This specimen belongs to a study of blood T cell repertoires in COVID-19. Study as a whole: The United States, Italy and Spain were the sources of the acute and convalescent COVID-19 samples. T cells, B-cell-depleted T cells, or PBMCs provided the cDNA or gDNA that served as material.

The CDR3 covers 15 residues. CDR1 is GTSNPN and CDR2 is SVGIG in the germline V gene (reference sequence). V lost 2 bases, J lost 0 bases, and 10 bases lay in between. This sequence originates from a man aged 50 to 60 with active or convalescent COVID-19. This sequence joins TRBV30 and TRBJ1-4; maybe TRBD1 (5 bases). The sequencing sample was made of peripheral blood. The CDR3 DNA follows: TGTGCCTGGAGTAAAAAAGGGGCAACTAATGAAAAACTGTTTTTT. Translated: CAWSKKGATNEKLFF.